These T cell receptor beta chains were read from a single sample in a study of HIV-infected patients and healthy controls. TCRdb recomputed calls from the 5' RACE reads with MiXCR, one row per CDR3 protein. The sample yields some 17,000 distinct CDR3 sequences, around 17% seen once. The specimen sequenced was CD8+ T cells from blood. These receptors were obtained from a human donor in good health. Both conserved end residues are part of each CDR3. The order of the fields is V gene, D gene, J gene, clone size, CDR3 protein, CDR3 DNA. A D gene is named only where the DNA matches it firmly. The size entry is marked missing in some rows and otherwise reads once, few, many or a size class.

v_gene: TRBV12-3/TRBV12-4; d_gene: .; j_gene: TRBJ1-2; abundance: few; CDR3aa: CASSPGGQGSYGYTF; CDR3nt: TGTGCCAGCAGTCCCGGGGGCCAGGGAAGCTATGGCTACACCTTC
v_gene: TRBV9; d_gene: TRBD1; j_gene: TRBJ1-1; abundance: few; CDR3aa: CASSVGQGLTEAFF; CDR3nt: TGTGCCAGCAGCGTCGGACAGGGTCTCACTGAAGCTTTCTTT
v_gene: TRBV7-9; d_gene: TRBD2; j_gene: TRBJ2-7; abundance: few; CDR3aa: CASSLTLERDHEQYF; CDR3nt: TGTGCCAGCAGCTTAACCCTGGAGCGGGACCACGAGCAGTACTTC
v_gene: TRBV4-2; d_gene: TRBD2; j_gene: TRBJ2-7; abundance: .; CDR3aa: CASSQVSGGYEQYF; CDR3nt: TGTGCCAGCAGCCAAGTTTCGGGAGGCTACGAGCAGTACTTC
v_gene: TRBV28; d_gene: TRBD1; j_gene: TRBJ1-1; abundance: many; CDR3aa: CASSHSPGQVHTEAFF; CDR3nt: TGTGCCAGCAGTCACAGTCCGGGACAGGTTCACACTGAAGCTTTCTTT
v_gene: TRBV12-3/TRBV12-4; d_gene: TRBD2; j_gene: TRBJ2-1; abundance: .; CDR3aa: CASSPVGAGGMYEQFF; CDR3nt: TGTGCCAGCAGTCCTGTAGGAGCGGGGGGAATGTATGAGCAGTTCTTC
v_gene: TRBV12-3/TRBV12-4; d_gene: .; j_gene: TRBJ2-1; abundance: few; CDR3aa: CASASFSYNEQFF; CDR3nt: TGTGCCAGCGCGTCTTTCTCCTACAATGAGCAGTTCTTC
v_gene: TRBV27; d_gene: .; j_gene: TRBJ1-3; abundance: .; CDR3aa: CASSSAFGNTIYF; CDR3nt: TGTGCCAGCAGTTCGGCTTTTGGAAACACCATATATTTT
v_gene: TRBV6-4; d_gene: .; j_gene: TRBJ1-1; abundance: many; CDR3aa: CASSPDSSSTEAFF; CDR3nt: TGTGCCAGCAGCCCGGACAGTTCGAGTACTGAAGCTTTCTTT
v_gene: TRBV29-1; d_gene: .; j_gene: TRBJ2-7; abundance: few; CDR3aa: CSVDRGHEQYF; CDR3nt: TGCAGCGTCGATCGGGGACACGAGCAGTACTTC
v_gene: TRBV6-6; d_gene: .; j_gene: TRBJ2-5; abundance: few; CDR3aa: CASSYSSAQYQETQYF; CDR3nt: TGTGCCAGCAGTTACTCGTCAGCTCAGTACCAAGAGACCCAGTACTTC
v_gene: TRBV7-9; d_gene: .; j_gene: TRBJ2-7; abundance: many; CDR3aa: CASSSRDTSYEQYF; CDR3nt: TGTGCCAGCAGCAGCAGGGACACCTCCTACGAGCAGTACTTC
v_gene: TRBV9; d_gene: TRBD2; j_gene: TRBJ2-1; abundance: many; CDR3aa: CASSVGSGRTYNEQFF; CDR3nt: TGTGCCAGCAGCGTAGGTAGCGGGCGTACCTACAATGAGCAGTTCTTC
v_gene: TRBV5-5; d_gene: .; j_gene: TRBJ1-1; abundance: .; CDR3aa: CASRTLTGVNTEAFF; CDR3nt: TGTGCCAGCAGGACCCTGACAGGCGTTAACACTGAAGCTTTCTTT
v_gene: TRBV2; d_gene: TRBD2; j_gene: TRBJ2-7; abundance: many; CDR3aa: CASSVETSGGPHEQYF; CDR3nt: TGTGCCAGCAGTGTTGAAACTAGCGGGGGACCCCACGAGCAGTACTTC
v_gene: TRBV20-1; d_gene: TRBD2; j_gene: TRBJ2-2; abundance: .; CDR3aa: CSARVTTSGLNTGELFF; CDR3nt: TGCAGTGCTAGAGTTACGACTAGCGGGTTGAACACCGGGGAGCTGTTTTTT
v_gene: TRBV6-2/TRBV6-3; d_gene: .; j_gene: TRBJ2-7; abundance: .; CDR3aa: CASRPRTAYEQYF; CDR3nt: TGTGCCAGCAGACCTCGGACAGCCTACGAGCAGTACTTC
v_gene: TRBV4-2; d_gene: .; j_gene: TRBJ2-3; abundance: few; CDR3aa: CATHPDLTDTQYF; CDR3nt: TGTGCCACCCACCCCGACCTTACAGATACGCAGTATTTT
v_gene: TRBV29-1; d_gene: TRBD2; j_gene: TRBJ2-3; abundance: few; CDR3aa: CSVALAGWDTQYF; CDR3nt: TGCAGCGTTGCACTAGCGGGGTGGGATACGCAGTATTTT
v_gene: TRBV5-6; d_gene: .; j_gene: TRBJ2-1; abundance: few; CDR3aa: CASSPGYNEQFF; CDR3nt: TGTGCCAGCAGCCCCGGCTACAATGAGCAGTTCTTC
v_gene: TRBV7-2; d_gene: TRBD2; j_gene: TRBJ2-3; abundance: many; CDR3aa: CASRPSREDTQYF; CDR3nt: TGTGCCAGCCGCCCCTCGCGGGAGGATACGCAGTATTTT
v_gene: TRBV19; d_gene: .; j_gene: TRBJ2-1; abundance: .; CDR3aa: CASSIRDGDYNEQFF; CDR3nt: TGTGCCAGTAGTATCCGGGACGGGGATTACAATGAGCAGTTCTTC
v_gene: TRBV12-3/TRBV12-4; d_gene: TRBD1; j_gene: TRBJ2-1; abundance: few; CDR3aa: CASSLQPGQGYNEQFF; CDR3nt: TGTGCCAGCAGTTTACAGCCGGGACAGGGGTACAATGAGCAGTTCTTC
v_gene: TRBV12-3/TRBV12-4; d_gene: .; j_gene: TRBJ2-6; abundance: few; CDR3aa: CASSSAGSHSGANVLTF; CDR3nt: TGTGCCAGCAGTTCGGCAGGCTCCCACTCTGGGGCCAACGTCCTGACTTTC
v_gene: TRBV5-6; d_gene: .; j_gene: TRBJ2-3; abundance: .; CDR3aa: CASSLAWISTDTQYF; CDR3nt: TGTGCCAGCAGCTTGGCGTGGATTAGCACAGATACGCAGTATTTT
v_gene: TRBV3-1; d_gene: TRBD2; j_gene: TRBJ2-3; abundance: .; CDR3aa: CASSPSGGAPDTQYF; CDR3nt: TGTGCCAGCAGCCCCAGCGGGGGGGCCCCAGATACGCAGTATTTT
v_gene: TRBV29-1; d_gene: TRBD1; j_gene: TRBJ2-7; abundance: few; CDR3aa: CSAVDRGLSYEQYF; CDR3nt: TGCAGCGCCGTGGACAGGGGTCTCTCCTACGAGCAGTACTTC
v_gene: TRBV25-1; d_gene: TRBD2; j_gene: TRBJ2-5; abundance: .; CDR3aa: CASTESAGEQTQYF; CDR3nt: TGTGCCAGCACCGAGTCCGCGGGAGAGCAGACCCAGTACTTC
v_gene: TRBV11-2; d_gene: .; j_gene: TRBJ1-5; abundance: few; CDR3aa: CASSLRGYSNQPQHF; CDR3nt: TGTGCCAGCAGCTTACGGGGCTATAGCAATCAGCCCCAGCATTTT
v_gene: TRBV11-2; d_gene: .; j_gene: TRBJ2-7; abundance: .; CDR3aa: CASSRPESSYEQYF; CDR3nt: TGTGCCAGCAGCAGGCCCGAAAGCTCCTACGAGCAGTACTTC
v_gene: TRBV6-5; d_gene: .; j_gene: TRBJ2-1; abundance: few; CDR3aa: CASSYGNGDYNEQFF; CDR3nt: TGTGCCAGCAGTTACGGAAACGGGGATTACAATGAGCAGTTCTTC
v_gene: TRBV3-1; d_gene: .; j_gene: TRBJ1-2; abundance: many; CDR3aa: CASSQRDGYTF; CDR3nt: TGTGCCAGCAGCCAGAGGGATGGCTACACCTTC
v_gene: TRBV11-1; d_gene: .; j_gene: TRBJ2-1; abundance: many; CDR3aa: CASSLRSQGHEQFF; CDR3nt: TGTGCCAGCAGCTTAAGGTCACAGGGCCATGAGCAGTTCTTC
v_gene: TRBV5-1; d_gene: .; j_gene: TRBJ2-7; abundance: many; CDR3aa: CASSLGHEQYF; CDR3nt: TGCGCCAGCAGCTTGGGCCACGAGCAGTACTTC
v_gene: TRBV7-6; d_gene: TRBD2; j_gene: TRBJ2-3; abundance: few; CDR3aa: CASSVQTSGGFSTDTQYF; CDR3nt: TGTGCCAGCAGCGTCCAGACTAGCGGGGGATTTAGCACAGATACGCAGTATTTT
v_gene: TRBV20-1; d_gene: .; j_gene: TRBJ2-4; abundance: many; CDR3aa: CSASQIFPKNIQYF; CDR3nt: TGCAGTGCTAGTCAAATTTTCCCCAAAAACATTCAGTACTTC
v_gene: TRBV24-1; d_gene: .; j_gene: TRBJ2-1; abundance: few; CDR3aa: CANDTGRRQIEQFF; CDR3nt: TGTGCCAACGACACAGGGCGCAGGCAGATTGAGCAGTTCTTC
v_gene: TRBV5-1; d_gene: TRBD2; j_gene: TRBJ2-1; abundance: many; CDR3aa: CASSLRLADSYNEQFF; CDR3nt: TGCGCCAGCAGCCTAAGACTAGCGGATTCCTACAATGAGCAGTTCTTC
v_gene: TRBV7-9; d_gene: .; j_gene: TRBJ2-3; abundance: .; CDR3aa: CASSLPGGGSTDTQYF; CDR3nt: TGTGCCAGCAGCCTCCCCGGTGGCGGTAGCACAGATACGCAGTATTTT
v_gene: TRBV19; d_gene: .; j_gene: TRBJ2-6; abundance: .; CDR3aa: CASSMYAEYSSGANVLTF; CDR3nt: TGTGCCAGTAGTATGTATGCAGAGTATAGCTCTGGGGCCAACGTCCTGACTTTC
v_gene: TRBV13; d_gene: .; j_gene: TRBJ1-1; abundance: .; CDR3aa: CASSPTGTTTEAFF; CDR3nt: TGTGCCAGCAGCCCGACCGGGACAACGACTGAAGCTTTCTTT
v_gene: TRBV28; d_gene: .; j_gene: TRBJ1-5; abundance: few; CDR3aa: CASSSGWPQHF; CDR3nt: TGTGCCAGCAGTTCGGGCTGGCCCCAGCATTTT